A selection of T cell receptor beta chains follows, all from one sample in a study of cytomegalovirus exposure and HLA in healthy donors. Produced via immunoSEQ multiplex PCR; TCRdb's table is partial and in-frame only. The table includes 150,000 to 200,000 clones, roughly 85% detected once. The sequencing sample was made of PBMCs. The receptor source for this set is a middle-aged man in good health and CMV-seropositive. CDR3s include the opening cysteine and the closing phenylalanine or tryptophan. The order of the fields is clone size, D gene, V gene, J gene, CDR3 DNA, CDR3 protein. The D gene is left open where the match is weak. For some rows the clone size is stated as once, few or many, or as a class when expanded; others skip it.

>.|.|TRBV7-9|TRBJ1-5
TGTGCCAGCACCCACACAGGAAATAGCAATCAGCCCCAGCATTTT
CASTHTGNSNQPQHF
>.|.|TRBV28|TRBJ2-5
TGTGCCAGCGGAAGCGGGGGACAGGAGACCCAGTACTTC
CASGSGGQETQYF
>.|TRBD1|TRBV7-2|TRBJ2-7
TGTGCCAGCAGGATACAGGGGGCCTCCGAGCAGTACTTC
CASRIQGASEQYF
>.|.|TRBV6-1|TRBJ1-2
TGTGCCAGCAGTGAAGCGTCAGGGCCCGGCTACACCTTC
CASSEASGPGYTF
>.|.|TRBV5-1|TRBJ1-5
TGCGCCAGCAGCTTGGCCGGGGGGCAGCCCCAGCATTTT
CASSLAGGQPQHF
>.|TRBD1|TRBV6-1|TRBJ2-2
TGTGCCAGCAGTGTGGGACAGGGGGTAGATGACGCCGGGGAGCTGTTTTTT
CASSVGQGVDDAGELFF
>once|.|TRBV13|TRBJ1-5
TGTGCCAGCAGCTTAGGAAGCCATCAGCCCCAGCATTTT
CASSLGSHQPQHF
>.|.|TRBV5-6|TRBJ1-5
TGTGCCAGCAGCTTGGCGCGGGGTATCCAGCCCCAGCATTTT
CASSLARGIQPQHF
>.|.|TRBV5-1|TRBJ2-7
TGCGCCAGCAGCTTGGGACAACTCGACGAGCAGTACTTC
CASSLGQLDEQYF
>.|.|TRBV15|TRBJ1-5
TGTGCCACCAGCAGGGGGACATTTAGCAATCAGCCCCAGCATTTT
CATSRGTFSNQPQHF
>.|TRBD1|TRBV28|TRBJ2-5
TGTGCCAGCAGTTTCATGACAGGGGGCTTGAAAGAGACCCAGTACTTC
CASSFMTGGLKETQYF
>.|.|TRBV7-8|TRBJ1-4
TGTGCCAGCAGCTTAGGAGGTGAAAAACTGTTTTTT
CASSLGGEKLFF
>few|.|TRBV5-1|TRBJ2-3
TGCGCCAGCAGGATACTCGCTTCGTCTACGCAGTATTTT
CASRILASSTQYF
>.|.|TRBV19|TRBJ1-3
TGTGCCAGTAGCCCCCGCAGGATTCGCTCTGGAAACACCATATATTTT
CASSPRRIRSGNTIYF
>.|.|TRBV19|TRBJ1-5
TGTGCCAGTAGTATTTCAGGGAGGCAGCCCCAGCATTTT
CASSISGRQPQHF
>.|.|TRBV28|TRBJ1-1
TGTGCCAGCAATTATTGGGAGGCAGGTCGGTTAAGGGGAGCTTTCTTT
CASNYWEAGRLRGAFF
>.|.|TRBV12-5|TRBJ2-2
TGTGCTAGTGGTCCCGGACAGAACACCGGGGAGCTGTTTTTT
CASGPGQNTGELFF
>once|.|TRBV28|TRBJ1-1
TGTGCCAGCAGCCCTGGGGGGACGCGGGAGGCTTTCTTT
CASSPGGTREAFF
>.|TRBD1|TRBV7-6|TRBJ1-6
TGTGCCAGCAGCCCAGGACAGGGGCCTAATTCACCCCTCCACTTT
CASSPGQGPNSPLHF
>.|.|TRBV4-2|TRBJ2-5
TGTGCCAGCAGCCAAGAGGGGAGCCAAGAGACCCAGTACTTC
CASSQEGSQETQYF
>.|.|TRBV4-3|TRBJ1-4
TGCGCCAGCAGCCAAGATAGAGGTCCATACGATAATGAAAAACTGTTTTTT
CASSQDRGPYDNEKLFF
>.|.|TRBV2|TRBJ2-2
TGTGCCAGCAGTGACATCCAGGGTGATACCGGGGAGCTGTTTTTT
CASSDIQGDTGELFF
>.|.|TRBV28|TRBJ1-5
TGTGCCAGCAGCCCACGGGTCAGCAATCAGCCCCAGCATTTT
CASSPRVSNQPQHF
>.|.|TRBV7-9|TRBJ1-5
TGTTCCAGCACCATCCACTCCAAGGGGGGGGATCAGCCCCAGCATTTT
CSSTIHSKGGDQPQHF
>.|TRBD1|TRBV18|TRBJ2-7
TGTGCCAGCTCACCACTATGGACAGGGGAGTCCTACGAGCAGTACTTC
CASSPLWTGESYEQYF
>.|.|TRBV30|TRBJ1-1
TGTGCCTGGAGGGGCACAAAGAACACTGAAGCTTTCTTT
CAWRGTKNTEAFF
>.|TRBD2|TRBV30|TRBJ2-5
TGTGCCTGGAGTGTCGGGGTAGCGGGGGCCGAAGAGACCCAGTACTTC
CAWSVGVAGAEETQYF
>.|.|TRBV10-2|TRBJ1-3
TGCGCCAGCAGTGAGTCTCGTAGGGGTCGTAACACCATATATTTT
CASSESRRGRNTIYF
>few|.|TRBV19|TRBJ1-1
TGTGCCAGTAGTATCCCCAGCAGGGCGCGGAACACTGAAGCTTTCTTT
CASSIPSRARNTEAFF
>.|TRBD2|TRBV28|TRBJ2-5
TGTGCCAGCGGGGGGGGCCAAGAGACCCAGTACTTC
CASGGGQETQYF
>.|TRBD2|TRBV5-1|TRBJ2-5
TGCGCCAGCAACCCTAGCGGGGGGCAGACCCAGTACTTC
CASNPSGGQTQYF
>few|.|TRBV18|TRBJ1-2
TGTGCCAGCTCACCAGGGGCCTCCTATGGCTACACCTTC
CASSPGASYGYTF
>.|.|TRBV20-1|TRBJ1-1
TGCAGTGCACAGTCCGAGGGTGGAGCTTTCTTT
CSAQSEGGAFF
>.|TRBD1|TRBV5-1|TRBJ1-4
TGCGCCAGCAGCAGGTGGGACAGGAGCGGAAAACTGTTTTTT
CASSRWDRSGKLFF
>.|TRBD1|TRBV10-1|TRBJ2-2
TGCGCCAGCAGCTCCGGGACAGGGAAAAACACCGGGGAGCTGTTTTTT
CASSSGTGKNTGELFF
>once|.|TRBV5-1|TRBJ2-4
TGCGCCAGCAGCTTGTTCTCACAGGGAGTTGCCAAAAACATTCAGTACTTC
CASSLFSQGVAKNIQYF
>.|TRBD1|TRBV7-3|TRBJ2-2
TGTGCCAGCAGGGCCGGGACAGGGAGGACCGGGGAGCTGTTTTTT
CASRAGTGRTGELFF
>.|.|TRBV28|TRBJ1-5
TGTGCCAGCAGTTATTACAGGGAAAATCAGCCCCAGCATTTT
CASSYYRENQPQHF
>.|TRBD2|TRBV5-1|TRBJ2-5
TGCGCCAGCAGCCTTGGGACTAGCCGAGAGACCCAGTACTTC
CASSLGTSRETQYF
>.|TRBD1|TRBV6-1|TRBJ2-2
TGTGCCAGCCGGCCGGGACAGCCAAACACCGGGGAGCTGTTTTTT
CASRPGQPNTGELFF
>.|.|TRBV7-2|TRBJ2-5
TGTGCCAGCAGCGGAGGACGTCCTCCAGAGACCCAGTACTTC
CASSGGRPPETQYF
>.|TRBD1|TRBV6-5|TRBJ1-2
TGTGCCAGCCGAGTCGCAGGGGGCGGAAGGGGCTACACCTTC
CASRVAGGGRGYTF
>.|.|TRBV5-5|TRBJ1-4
TGTGCCAGCAGCTTGGGGGGGCTTGTGGCTAATGAAAAACTGTTTTTT
CASSLGGLVANEKLFF
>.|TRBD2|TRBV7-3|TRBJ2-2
TGTGCCAGCAGCCTTCTAGGACTAGCGGGGGGGCCTGGTACCGGGGAGCTGTTTTTT
CASSLLGLAGGPGTGELFF
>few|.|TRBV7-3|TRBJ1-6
TGTGCCAGCAGCACCGGGGGGGGTTCACCCCTCCACTTT
CASSTGGGSPLHF